Below, 10 T cell receptor beta chains from the same sample are listed, as sequenced in a study of cytomegalovirus exposure and HLA in healthy donors. The PCR used 60 Vbeta and 13 Jbeta primers. Some clones are missing from TCRdb's copy, which holds only in-frame ones; the method was immunoSEQ multiplex PCR. This table has tens of thousands of clones, around 80% appearing once. The specimen was PBMCs. These receptor sequences come from a man under 40 in good health and CMV-seropositive.

The chain carries TRBV7-9 and TRBJ2-7, with D maybe TRBD2 (5 bases). V was pared by 1 base and J by 5 bases, with 9 bases between. CDR3 size: 13 residues. CDR1 and CDR2 from the germline V gene are SEHNR and FQNEAQ (reference sequence). CDR3 region: CASSLGGYNEQYF. The CDR3 nucleotides are TGTGCCAGCAGCTTAGGAGGGTACAACGAGCAGTACTTC.

The gene calls are TRBV18 and TRBJ1-5; TRBD1 might be the D (6 bases). The germline V gene encodes CDR1 KGHSH and CDR2 LQKENI. Deletions cut 5 bases from V and 0 bases from J, with 8 bases between. The CDR3 contains 14 residues. The CDR3 DNA reads TGTGCCAGCTCAAGACAGGTTAGCAATCAGCCCCAGCATTTT. It is translated as CASSRQVSNQPQHF.

This chain joins TRBV5-6 and TRBJ1-2, with D tentatively TRBD1 (6 bases). CDR3 length: 12 residues. The germline V and J ends were trimmed by 4 bases and 8 bases, with 12 bases remaining between them. The germline CDR1 and CDR2 sequences are SGHDT and YYEEEE. This CDR3 is CASSRTGTGYTF. The CDR3 DNA reads TGTGCCAGCAGCCGGACCGGGACAGGCTACACCTTC.

As for this clone: The junction shows a germline mismatch at one end, possibly a read error. The chain couples TRBV25-1 to TRBJ1-2, with a possible D match to TRBD1 (5 bases). The CDR3 runs to 14 residues. The germline CDR1 and CDR2 sequences are MGHDK and SYGVNS. CDR3 residues: CACSDSLRLYGYTF. Written as DNA, the CDR3 is TGTGCCTGCAGTGACAGTCTTAGACTCTATGGCTACACCTTC.

This clone has just one count. DNA of the CDR3: TGTGCCAGCAGGTCCGGGACAGGGAGTTATAGCAATCAGCCCCAGCATTTT. It encodes CASRSGTGSYSNQPQHF. V is TRBV2 and J is TRBJ1-5, with TRBD1 matching 9 bases. V shed 6 bases, J shed 0 bases, and the junction held 9 bases outside the gene matches. This CDR3 has 17 amino acids. CDR1 SNHLY and CDR2 FYNNEI come from the germline V gene.

The rearrangement uses TRBV7-9 and TRBJ2-5; 9 bases agree with TRBD1. V dropped 4 bases and J dropped 7; count of bases not matched to a gene: 13. From germline, CDR1 is SEHNR and CDR2 FQNEAQ (reference sequence). CDR3 length equals 16 residues. The CDR3 loop is CASSSTKGQGTVTQYF. The CDR3 DNA is TGTGCCAGCAGCTCTACAAAAGGACAGGGGACGGTGACCCAGTACTTC.

The chain links TRBV4-1 to TRBJ1-2, with 11 bases identical to TRBD1. This CDR3 has 18 residues. Germline lookup yields CDR1 MGHRA and CDR2 YSYEKL. The J segment lost 3 bases and the V segment lost 0 bases, leaving 9 bases of the junction unmatched. The CDR3 DNA follows: TGCGCCAGCAGCCAAGAACCGATGGGGGACAGGGGGGACTATGGCTACACCTTC. Its translation is CASSQEPMGDRGDYGYTF.

This clone was detected only a few times. CDR3 amino acids: CASTPGTHNNEQFF. The CDR3 DNA sequence: TGTGCCAGCACCCCCGGGACTCACAACAATGAGCAGTTCTTC. The chain links TRBV9 to TRBJ2-1; D possibly corresponds to TRBD2 (6 bases). Trimming shortened V by 6 bases and J by 5 bases, and 15 bases separated the two germline ends. The germline gives CDR1 SGDLS, CDR2 YYNGEE. The CDR3 totals 14 residues.

The V and J genes are TRBV4-1 and TRBJ1-2, with a possible D match to TRBD1 (6 bases). Germline V gene lookup returns CDR1 MGHRA and CDR2 YSYEKL. Between the trimmed V and J ends, which lost 0 bases and 4 bases, there was a span of 12 bases. CDR3 length equals 15 residues. The CDR3 here is CASSQDHREGYGYTF. The CDR3 nucleotides read TGCGCCAGCAGCCAAGATCACAGGGAGGGCTATGGCTACACCTTC.

V is TRBV9 and J is TRBJ1-2; D gene ambiguous. The V end lost 3 bases, the J end lost 7 bases, and 16 bases lay between the germline ends. This CDR3 contains 14 residues. The V gene's germline CDR1 is SGDLS and CDR2 YYNGEE. This CDR3 reads CASSAGSVVGGYTF. The CDR3 region has the DNA TGTGCCAGCAGCGCCGGGTCGGTCGTGGGTGGCTACACCTTC.